The 21 T cell receptor beta chains in this list originate from one sample, sequenced in a study of blood T cell repertoires in COVID-19. The repertoire was sequenced with immunoSEQ multiplex PCR; TCRdb's copy has only in-frame clones and lacks some. The repertoire holds about 190,000 clones, with about 84% as singletons. Sequenced sample: PBMCs or T cells enriched from blood (not recorded which). These receptor sequences come from a woman in her thirties who had recovered from COVID-19.

V usage is TRBV5-8 and J usage is TRBJ2-1; 11 nucleotides align to TRBD2. There are 19 residues in the CDR3. Germline trimming cut 4 bases from V and 10 bases from J; bases unmatched to any gene: 22. The germline V gene has CDR1 SGHTS and CDR2 YDEGEE. As DNA, the CDR3 is TGTGCCAGCAGCCCCGATGGGGTAGCGGGAGGGTGGACGGCGGGCGAGCAGTTCTTC. This sequence encodes CASSPDGVAGGWTAGEQFF.

Points on this clone: The junction shows a germline mismatch at one end, possibly a read error. The chain has TRBV7-6 and TRBJ2-7; maybe TRBD2 (6 bases). Germline loops: CDR1 SGHVS, CDR2 FNYEAQ. This CDR3 has 13 residues. The CDR3 region is CASSSLALRDFSF. CDR3 DNA sequence: TGTGCCAGCAGTAGCCTCGCCTTGCGGGACTTTTCGTTC.

This clone has only one observation. This sequence joins TRBV25-1 and TRBJ2-7; 14 nucleotides line up with TRBD2. The V and J ends lost 4 bases and 4 bases, in that order; junction bases with no gene match: 3. The length of the CDR3 is 15 residues. CDR1 and CDR2 (germline): MGHDK, SYGVNS. The CDR3, as DNA: TGTGCCAGCAGTGGGGGGACTAGCGGGAGATACGAGCAGTACTTC. Amino acid sequence: CASSGGTSGRYEQYF.

The V call is TRBV7-9, the J call TRBJ2-7; D may be TRBD1 (5 bases). The CDR3 covers 13 residues. V lost 7 bases and J 1 base, leaving 11 bases between the germline ends. The germline gives CDR1 SEHNR, CDR2 FQNEAQ (reference sequence). The CDR3 loop is CASIYRLSYEQYF. The CDR3 DNA reads TGTGCCAGCATCTACAGGCTGTCCTACGAGCAGTACTTC.

The rearrangement joins TRBV4-1 to TRBJ1-2; the D is unclear. This CDR3 comprises 19 residues. Looked up from germline, CDR1 is MGHRA and CDR2 is YSYEKL. The V end lost 0 bases, the J end lost 0 bases, and 20 bases lay between the germline ends. The DNA of the CDR3 is TGCGCCAGCAGCCAAGAAGATGGGTCCCTCGGGTCTTCTAACTATGGCTACACCTTC. Its protein is CASSQEDGSLGSSNYGYTF.

This clone has only one observation. The chain combines TRBV7-9 with TRBJ1-3, with a weak D call TRBD1 (5 bases). Germline assignment: CDR1 SEHNR and CDR2 FQNEAQ (reference sequence). The CDR3 has 18 amino acids. Trimming left V 3 bases short and J 0 bases short, with 18 bases between. CDR3 residues: CASSLGRVFIPSGNTIYF. The CDR3 region has the DNA TGTGCCAGCAGCTTGGGCAGGGTGTTTATACCCTCTGGAAACACCATATATTTT.

This sequence joins TRBV15 and TRBJ1-5, with D perhaps TRBD1 (6 bases). The V end was cut by 4 bases, the J end by 5 bases, with 15 bases between. The CDR3 is made up of 15 amino acids. Germline V lookup: CDR1 LNHNV, CDR2 YYDKDF (reference sequence). The CDR3 is CATSMVQGPDQPQHF. Written as DNA, the CDR3 is TGTGCCACCAGCATGGTACAGGGTCCAGATCAGCCCCAGCATTTT.

The chain is built from TRBV29-1 and TRBJ1-2; no clear D gene. The CDR3 spans 13 residues. Germline V gives CDR1 SQVTM, CDR2 ANQGSEA. Between the trimmed V and J ends, which lost 4 bases and 8 bases, there was a span of 17 bases. The CDR3 sequence: CSVVGLRQVGYTF. The CDR3, as DNA: TGCAGCGTTGTAGGCCTCCGTCAGGTGGGCTACACCTTC.

The chain combines TRBV7-2 with TRBJ1-5, with a possible D match to TRBD1 (5 bases). CDR1 SGHTA and CDR2 FQGNSA come from the germline V gene. The germline V and J ends were trimmed by 5 bases and 7 bases, with 15 bases remaining between them. CDR3 length: 14 amino acids. CDR3 protein: CASSRREGQQPQHF. CDR3 sequence (DNA): TGTGCCAGCAGCCGTAGGGAGGGGCAGCAGCCCCAGCATTTT.

The V call is TRBV11-2, the J call TRBJ2-7; 9 positions agree with TRBD2. V trimming: 1 base; J trimming: 7 bases; junction bases outside the gene matches: 8. Germline CDR1 and CDR2: SGHAT and FQNNGV. The CDR3 has 15 residues. The DNA for the CDR3 is TGTGCCAGCAGCTTAGTCGTAGCGGGAGTGGGGGAGCAGTACTTC. This translates into CASSLVVAGVGEQYF.

The CDR3 nucleotides read TGCAGCGTTGTATCAGGGGGAAAATACAATGAGCAGTTCTTC. It translates to CSVVSGGKYNEQFF. The rearrangement joins TRBV29-1 to TRBJ2-1; TRBD1 agrees at 7 bases. V lost 4 bases and J lost 4; bases outside the gene matches: 7. Germline CDR1 is SQVTM and CDR2 is ANQGSEA. The CDR3 is made up of 14 amino acids.

This chain links TRBV10-3 with TRBJ2-1; TRBD1 matches at 9 bases. This CDR3 has 15 amino acids. CDR1 is ENHRY and CDR2 is SYGVKD in the germline V gene. Trimming took 0 bases from V and 10 from J; bases not matched to a gene: 7. The CDR3: CAISESGTGLREQFF. CDR3 sequence (DNA): TGTGCCATCAGTGAGTCGGGGACAGGGCTCCGGGAGCAGTTCTTC.

J is TRBJ1-5 and V is TRBV28; 7 nucleotides align to TRBD1. The germline gives CDR1 MDHEN, CDR2 SYDVKM. CDR3 size: 16 residues. The trim removed 5 bases at V and 5 bases at J, leaving 12 bases unmatched. CDR3 nucleotide sequence: TGTGCCAGCAGTAGAACAGGGGTTAGAGGATATCAGCCCCAGCATTTT. Its translation: CASSRTGVRGYQPQHF.

The chain couples TRBV28 to TRBJ1-2, with 7 nucleotides matching TRBD1. This CDR3 region has 15 residues. V shed 3 bases and J 5 bases; nucleotides not matched to a gene: 9. Germline V gives CDR1 MDHEN, CDR2 SYDVKM. The CDR3, as DNA: TGTGCCAGCAGTTTTCTTCCCGGGACAGCATATGGCTACACCTTC. Encoded protein: CASSFLPGTAYGYTF.

The J gene is TRBJ2-7, the V gene TRBV7-9, with D possibly being TRBD1 (6 bases). Trimming cost V 3 bases and J 3 bases, with 15 bases left between them. Germline CDR1 reads SEHNR; CDR2 reads FQNEAQ (reference sequence). The CDR3 is made up of 15 amino acids. This CDR3 reads CASSFFPGENYEQYF. CDR3 coding DNA: TGTGCCAGCAGCTTCTTTCCAGGGGAAAACTACGAGCAGTACTTC.

This chain joins TRBV29-1 and TRBJ2-3, with TRBD1 identical over 8 bases. The ends lost 3 bases at V and 4 bases at J; junction bases unmatched: 9. The CDR3 length is 15 residues. In germline, CDR1 is SQVTM, CDR2 ANQGSEA. The CDR3 DNA sequence: TGCAGCGTTGACAGGGGGCGAGGGATTGCAGATACGCAGTATTTT. Amino acid sequence: CSVDRGRGIADTQYF.

This clone was picked up one time. The chain is built from TRBV19 and TRBJ1-2, with TRBD1 as a possible D gene (5 bases). The CDR3 contains 13 residues. Germline V CDR1 and CDR2: LNHDA, SQIVND (reference sequence). The V and J ends lost 6 bases and 6 bases respectively, with 14 bases between them. CDR3 in amino acids: CASRVGVGDGYTF. The CDR3 DNA sequence: TGTGCCAGTAGGGTTGGGGTAGGGGATGGCTACACCTTC.

The chain employs TRBV5-1 and TRBJ2-6; TRBD1 agrees at 9 bases. There are 16 residues in the CDR3. V lost 6 bases to trimming and J lost 2 bases; unmatched junction nucleotides: 6. Germline V gene lookup returns CDR1 SGHRS and CDR2 YFSETQ. For the CDR3, the DNA is TGCGCCAGCACCGATCGGACAGGGGCTGGGGCCAACGTCCTGACTTTC. It is translated as CASTDRTGAGANVLTF.

This clone was seen more than once but under ten times. The CDR3: CASSLARGDRDGYTF. The CDR3 DNA reads TGTGCCAGCAGCTTAGCCCGAGGAGATCGCGATGGCTACACCTTC. The rearrangement joins TRBV7-9 to TRBJ1-2; D unclear. This CDR3 region has 15 residues. Trimming cost V 0 bases and J 6 bases, with 14 bases left between them. Germline V gives CDR1 SEHNR, CDR2 FQNEAQ (reference sequence).

V usage is TRBV29-1 and J usage is TRBJ1-4; the D is unclear. The V and J ends lost 6 bases and 8 bases respectively, with 7 bases between them. In germline, CDR1 is SQVTM, CDR2 ANQGSEA. This CDR3 contains 10 residues. CDR3 nucleotides: TGCAGCGTGGGAGTCGAAAAACTGTTTTTT. Protein: CSVGVEKLFF.

This rearrangement joins TRBV7-9 to TRBJ1-1, with a possible D match to TRBD1 (5 bases). There are 13 residues in the CDR3. Trimming pared 5 bases from V and 0 bases from J, leaving 7 bases between. From germline, CDR1 is SEHNR and CDR2 FQNEAQ (reference sequence). This CDR3 is CASSLTVNTEAFF. CDR3 in DNA: TGTGCCAGCAGCCTGACAGTGAACACTGAAGCTTTCTTT.